This is a list of T cell receptor beta chains from one sample in a study of TIL therapy for anti-PD-1-resistant metastatic lung cancer. Data came from immunoSEQ multiplex PCR; TCRdb stores just in-frame clones and leaves some out. The top ten hold roughly 6.6% of the sample, which has about 60,000 clones, 69% seen once. The starting material was blood, obtained at baseline. The receptors derive from a person aged 30 to 80 with non-small cell lung cancer. Both conserved end residues are part of each CDR3. D genes are given only for firm matches. The listing skips clone size in some rows; elsewhere it reads once, few, many or a size class.

v_call: TRBV30
d_call: NA
clone_size: NA
j_call: TRBJ2-3
cdr3_nt: TGTGCCTGGGCAACAGGGATGGACACAGATACGCAGTATTTT
cdr3_aa: CAWATGMDTDTQYF

v_call: TRBV30
d_call: TRBD1
clone_size: NA
j_call: TRBJ1-2
cdr3_nt: TGTGCCTGGGCGGGATTAGGACAGGGCTCTAACTATGGCTACACCTTC
cdr3_aa: CAWAGLGQGSNYGYTF

v_call: TRBV7-7
d_call: NA
clone_size: many
j_call: TRBJ2-2
cdr3_nt: TGTGCTAGCAGCGACGGAACGAGTCGACGGGAGCTGTTTTTT
cdr3_aa: CASSDGTSRRELFF

v_call: TRBV2
d_call: NA
clone_size: few
j_call: TRBJ1-2
cdr3_nt: TGTGCCATTTCTCCCACTTACGGGCCCATCTATGGCTACACCTTC
cdr3_aa: CAISPTYGPIYGYTF

v_call: TRBV5-1
d_call: NA
clone_size: NA
j_call: TRBJ2-5
cdr3_nt: TGCGCCAGCAGCTTTGGTAGCCAAGAGACCCAGTACTTC
cdr3_aa: CASSFGSQETQYF

v_call: TRBV28
d_call: NA
clone_size: NA
j_call: TRBJ1-6
cdr3_nt: TGTGCCAGCATGTCGTCTATTAGGGGTAATTCACCCCTCCACTTT
cdr3_aa: CASMSSIRGNSPLHF

v_call: TRBV25-1
d_call: TRBD2
clone_size: NA
j_call: TRBJ2-5
cdr3_nt: TGTGCCAGCAGTAGCGGACTAGCGGGGGGTCGGGAGACCCAGTACTTC
cdr3_aa: CASSSGLAGGRETQYF

v_call: TRBV28
d_call: NA
clone_size: NA
j_call: TRBJ2-6
cdr3_nt: TGTGCCAGCAGTTTACCAGGGTCTGGGGCCAACGTCCTGACTTTC
cdr3_aa: CASSLPGSGANVLTF

v_call: TRBV5-1
d_call: NA
clone_size: NA
j_call: TRBJ1-2
cdr3_nt: TGCGCCAGTAGACAGGATACTAACTATGGCTACACCTTC
cdr3_aa: CASRQDTNYGYTF

v_call: TRBV18
d_call: NA
clone_size: NA
j_call: TRBJ1-4
cdr3_nt: TGTGCCAGCTCACCACCCGCGAGGGAAAAACTGTTTTTT
cdr3_aa: CASSPPAREKLFF

v_call: TRBV19
d_call: TRBD1
clone_size: NA
j_call: TRBJ1-2
cdr3_nt: TGTGCCAGTAGTATGGGGACAGCTTCGTTCCTTTATGGCTACACCTTC
cdr3_aa: CASSMGTASFLYGYTF

v_call: TRBV6-1
d_call: NA
clone_size: NA
j_call: TRBJ1-2
cdr3_nt: TGTGCCAGCAGTGAAATTTTCCCTCTAGGCTACACCTTC
cdr3_aa: CASSEIFPLGYTF

v_call: TRBV29-1
d_call: NA
clone_size: few
j_call: TRBJ1-1
cdr3_nt: TGCAGCGTTGTGTCTGGTCAGCTCAGTGAAGCTTTCTTT
cdr3_aa: CSVVSGQLSEAFF

v_call: TRBV14
d_call: NA
clone_size: NA
j_call: TRBJ2-2
cdr3_nt: TGTGCCAGCAGCCAAGGCCAGGAGGGGAACACCGGGGAGCTGTTTTTT
cdr3_aa: CASSQGQEGNTGELFF

v_call: TRBV29-1
d_call: NA
clone_size: once
j_call: TRBJ2-3
cdr3_nt: TGCAGCGTTGAGAATAGCAGAACAGATACGCAGTATTTT
cdr3_aa: CSVENSRTDTQYF

v_call: TRBV28
d_call: TRBD1
clone_size: once
j_call: TRBJ1-2
cdr3_nt: TGTGCCAGCCGCAAAGGGGACAGGGACTTATATGGCTACACCTTC
cdr3_aa: CASRKGDRDLYGYTF

v_call: TRBV10-2
d_call: NA
clone_size: few
j_call: TRBJ2-2
cdr3_nt: TGCGCCAGCAGTCGCGGGAACACCGGGGAGCTGTTTTTT
cdr3_aa: CASSRGNTGELFF

v_call: TRBV29-1
d_call: NA
clone_size: NA
j_call: TRBJ2-7
cdr3_nt: TGCAGCGTCCTGGCCTGGGGGCAGAGCTCCTACGAGCAGTACTTC
cdr3_aa: CSVLAWGQSSYEQYF

v_call: TRBV30
d_call: NA
clone_size: NA
j_call: TRBJ2-2
cdr3_nt: TGTGCCTGGAGTCTTGACAGCGCGAACACCGGGGAGCTGTTTTTT
cdr3_aa: CAWSLDSANTGELFF

v_call: TRBV5-6
d_call: NA
clone_size: NA
j_call: TRBJ2-7
cdr3_nt: TGTGCCAGCAGCTTAAGGACCGGGACACCCAGAAACGAGCAGTACTTC
cdr3_aa: CASSLRTGTPRNEQYF

v_call: TRBV5-5
d_call: NA
clone_size: NA
j_call: TRBJ2-7
cdr3_nt: TGTGCCAGCAGCTTCACGGTAACAGACTACGAGCAGTACTTC
cdr3_aa: CASSFTVTDYEQYF

v_call: TRBV5-1
d_call: TRBD1
clone_size: NA
j_call: TRBJ1-1
cdr3_nt: TGCGCCAGCAGCGGTTACAGGGGGACTGAAGCTTTCTTT
cdr3_aa: CASSGYRGTEAFF

v_call: TRBV5-1
d_call: NA
clone_size: NA
j_call: TRBJ1-2
cdr3_nt: TGCGCCAGCAGCCAGGCGGCCAGAGATAACTATGGCTACACCTTC
cdr3_aa: CASSQAARDNYGYTF

v_call: TRBV19
d_call: TRBD1
clone_size: NA
j_call: TRBJ2-1
cdr3_nt: TGTGCCAGTACCCAAGGGCAGGGGGCTTACAATGAGCAGTTCTTC
cdr3_aa: CASTQGQGAYNEQFF

v_call: TRBV4-2
d_call: NA
clone_size: NA
j_call: TRBJ1-1
cdr3_nt: TGTGCCAGCAGCCGAGAGGTGGTGATGGGGGTAAACACTGAAGCTTTCTTT
cdr3_aa: CASSREVVMGVNTEAFF

v_call: TRBV6-5
d_call: TRBD2
clone_size: few
j_call: TRBJ2-3
cdr3_nt: TGTGCCAGCAGTTACTCGACAGCGGGGGGTCCAGCTACGCAGTATTTT
cdr3_aa: CASSYSTAGGPATQYF

v_call: TRBV6-5
d_call: NA
clone_size: NA
j_call: TRBJ2-7
cdr3_nt: TGTGCCAGCAGGGGGGGTTCCTACGAGCAGTACTTC
cdr3_aa: CASRGGSYEQYF

v_call: TRBV11-3
d_call: TRBD2
clone_size: NA
j_call: TRBJ2-2
cdr3_nt: TGTGCCAGCAGCTTATGGCCTCTAGCGGCGAACACCGGGGAGCTGTTTTTT
cdr3_aa: CASSLWPLAANTGELFF

v_call: TRBV30
d_call: NA
clone_size: NA
j_call: TRBJ2-3
cdr3_nt: TGTGCCTGGAGTGTAGACTCACACCTCCTCACAGATACGCAGTATTTT
cdr3_aa: CAWSVDSHLLTDTQYF

v_call: TRBV4-1
d_call: NA
clone_size: NA
j_call: TRBJ1-1
cdr3_nt: TGCGCCAGCAGCCAAGAAATAGGCCGGGGAGCTTTCTTT
cdr3_aa: CASSQEIGRGAFF

v_call: TRBV9
d_call: NA
clone_size: NA
j_call: TRBJ2-5
cdr3_nt: TGTGCCAGCAGCGTAGGTCTACAGGGACAAGAGACCCAGTACTTC
cdr3_aa: CASSVGLQGQETQYF

v_call: TRBV6-5
d_call: NA
clone_size: NA
j_call: TRBJ2-3
cdr3_nt: TGTGCCAGCAGTTACTCGCTAGCGAGCACAGATACGCAGTATTTT
cdr3_aa: CASSYSLASTDTQYF

v_call: TRBV7-9
d_call: NA
clone_size: NA
j_call: TRBJ1-1
cdr3_nt: TGTGCCAGCAGCAGCGGGACTGACAAGATCTTGAACACTGAAGCTTTCTTT
cdr3_aa: CASSSGTDKILNTEAFF

v_call: TRBV15
d_call: TRBD1
clone_size: NA
j_call: TRBJ1-2
cdr3_nt: TGTGCCACCAGCGCGCGACAGGGCTCGGCTGGCTACACCTTC
cdr3_aa: CATSARQGSAGYTF

v_call: TRBV5-1
d_call: NA
clone_size: NA
j_call: TRBJ1-3
cdr3_nt: TGCGCCAGCAGCTTCACGGGCTCCCTCTCTGGAAACACCATATATTTT
cdr3_aa: CASSFTGSLSGNTIYF

v_call: TRBV7-9
d_call: NA
clone_size: NA
j_call: TRBJ1-1
cdr3_nt: TGTGCCAGCAGCTTAGAAGGGAACACTGAAGCTTTCTTT
cdr3_aa: CASSLEGNTEAFF

v_call: TRBV28
d_call: TRBD1
clone_size: NA
j_call: TRBJ1-6
cdr3_nt: TGTGCCAGCAGTTTGTTAGGGACAGGGGGCTATAATTCACCCCTCCACTTT
cdr3_aa: CASSLLGTGGYNSPLHF

v_call: TRBV5-5
d_call: NA
clone_size: few
j_call: TRBJ1-6
cdr3_nt: TGTGCCAGCAGCTCCGACCCCACCTATAATTCACCCCTCCACTTT
cdr3_aa: CASSSDPTYNSPLHF

v_call: TRBV28
d_call: NA
clone_size: few
j_call: TRBJ2-5
cdr3_nt: TGTGCCAGCAGTTTATCTCCCTTCACGACATCCTCCCAAGAGACCCAGTACTTC
cdr3_aa: CASSLSPFTTSSQETQYF

v_call: TRBV19
d_call: NA
clone_size: few
j_call: TRBJ1-3
cdr3_nt: TGTGCCAGTAGTATTGCCGGCAGCTCTGGAAACACCATATATTTT
cdr3_aa: CASSIAGSSGNTIYF

v_call: TRBV5-1
d_call: NA
clone_size: NA
j_call: TRBJ1-1
cdr3_nt: TGCGCCAGCAGCCCCTCTGTCGCGGGGAACACTGAAGCTTTCTTT
cdr3_aa: CASSPSVAGNTEAFF

v_call: TRBV13
d_call: NA
clone_size: NA
j_call: TRBJ2-7
cdr3_nt: TGTGCCAGCACCCGGGACGCAGGGGCCGAGCAGTACTTC
cdr3_aa: CASTRDAGAEQYF

v_call: TRBV7-9
d_call: NA
clone_size: NA
j_call: TRBJ2-5
cdr3_nt: TGTGCCAGCAGCCTTTCACAGGGTCTACAAGAGACCCAGTACTTC
cdr3_aa: CASSLSQGLQETQYF

v_call: TRBV5-1
d_call: TRBD2
clone_size: once
j_call: TRBJ2-3
cdr3_nt: TGCGCCAGCAGCTTGGCCGGGACTAGCGGGGGGATGGTGACAGATACGCAGTATTTT
cdr3_aa: CASSLAGTSGGMVTDTQYF